This T cell receptor beta chain was found in a study of blood T cell repertoires in COVID-19. Study as a whole: Some COVID-19 samples were acute and others convalescent; all came from the United States, Italy and Spain.

Germline V gives CDR1 SNHLY, CDR2 FYNNEI. CDR3 length: 15 amino acids. V was clipped by 7 bases and J by 7 bases; unmatched bases: 12. The Seattle patients joined while their infection was active and were tracked longitudinally afterward. Sequencing used immunoSEQ multiplex PCR; TCRdb keeps in-frame clones, though not all of them. The profile shows roughly 100,000 clones, around 90% of them singletons. This sequence joins TRBV2 and TRBJ1-4, with TRBD1 identical over 7 bases. This receptor was taken from a woman aged 45-59 years with COVID-19, enrolled during active disease. The sample taken for sequencing was peripheral blood. This chain's CDR3 is CASTRTGAPSEKLFF. The CDR3 DNA sequence: TGTGCCAGCACCCGTACAGGGGCCCCTAGTGAAAAACTGTTTTTT.